This T cell receptor beta chain stems from a study of T cells of healthy individuals. This clonotype was recorded a few times. The CDR3 consists of 15 residues. Looked up from germline, CDR1 is MGHRA and CDR2 is YSYEKL. The V and J ends lost 1 base and 4 bases respectively, with 13 bases between them. TCRdb processed the 5' RACE reads anew with MiXCR; each CDR3 protein has one entry. The sample shows 85,000 to 100,000 distinct CDR3 sequences, around 17% of them seen only once. The sequence was collected from a human donor in good health. V usage is TRBV4-1 and J usage is TRBJ1-1; D gene ambiguous. The CDR3 loop is CASSQGGGGGTEAFF. The CDR3 DNA reads as TGCGCCAGCAGCCAAGGTGGCGGAGGAGGCACTGAAGCTTTCTTT.